This TCR beta chain stems from a study of blood T cell repertoires in COVID-19. The V gene's germline CDR1 is SGDLS and CDR2 YYNGEE. J gave up 4 bases and V 6 bases, and 3 bases lay outside the gene matches. CDR3 length equals 13 residues. Original handling: The authors estimated nucleated cell counts from reference gene primer amplification. Sequencing used immunoSEQ multiplex PCR; TCRdb keeps in-frame clones, though not all of them. D and trimming were read from the DNA, whereas the V and J calls and clone size are those reported in that table. The table has 200,000 to 250,000 clones, about 82% seen once. This clone was detected only once.

The chain recombines TRBV9 with TRBJ1-4; the match to TRBD1 covers 7 bases. This receptor was identified in a woman in her sixties or seventies with COVID-19, enrolled during active disease. Material for sequencing was peripheral blood. CDR3 sequence (DNA): TGTGCCAGCACGACAGGGATTAATGAAAAACTGTTTTTT. It encodes CASTTGINEKLFF.